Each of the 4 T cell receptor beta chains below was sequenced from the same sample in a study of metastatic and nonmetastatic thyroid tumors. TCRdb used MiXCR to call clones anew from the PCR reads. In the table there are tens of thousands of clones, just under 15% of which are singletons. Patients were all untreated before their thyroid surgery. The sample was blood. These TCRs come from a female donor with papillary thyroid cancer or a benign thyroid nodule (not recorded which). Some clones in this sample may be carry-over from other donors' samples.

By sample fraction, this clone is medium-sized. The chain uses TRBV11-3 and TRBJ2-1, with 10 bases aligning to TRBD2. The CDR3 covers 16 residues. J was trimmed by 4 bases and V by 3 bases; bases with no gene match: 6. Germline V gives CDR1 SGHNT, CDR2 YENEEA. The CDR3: CASSFGLAETYNEQFF. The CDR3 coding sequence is TGTGCCAGCAGCTTCGGACTAGCGGAGACTTACAATGAGCAGTTCTTC.

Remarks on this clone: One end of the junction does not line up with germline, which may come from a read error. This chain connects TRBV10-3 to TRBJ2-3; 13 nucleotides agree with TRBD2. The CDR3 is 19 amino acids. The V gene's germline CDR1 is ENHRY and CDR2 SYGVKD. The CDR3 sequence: CAISESAGLAGNGPDTQYF. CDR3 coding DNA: TGTGCCATCAGCGAGTCGGCGGGACTAGCGGGAAATGGTCCAGATACGCAGTATTTT.

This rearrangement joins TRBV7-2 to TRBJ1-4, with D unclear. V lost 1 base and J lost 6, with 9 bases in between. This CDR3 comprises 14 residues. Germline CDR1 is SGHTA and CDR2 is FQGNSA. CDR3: CASSLESRYEKLFF. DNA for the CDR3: TGTGCCAGCAGCTTAGAGTCCAGGTATGAAAAACTGTTTTTT. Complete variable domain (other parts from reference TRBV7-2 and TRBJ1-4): GAGVSQSPSNKVTEKGKDVELRCDPISGHTALYWYRQSLGQGLEFLIYFQGNSAPDKSGLPSDRFSAERTGGSVSTLTIQRTQQEDSAVYLCASSLESRYEKLFFGSGTQLSVL.

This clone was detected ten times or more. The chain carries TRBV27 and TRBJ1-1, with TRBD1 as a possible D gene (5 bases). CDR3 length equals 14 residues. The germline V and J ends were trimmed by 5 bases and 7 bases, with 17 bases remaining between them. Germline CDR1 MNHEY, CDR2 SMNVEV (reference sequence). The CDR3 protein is CASSPDVRGGEAFF. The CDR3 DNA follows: TGTGCCAGCAGTCCGGACGTTCGGGGGGGTGAAGCTTTCTTT.